A selection of T cell receptor beta chains follows, all from one sample in a study of CD8+ T cells in alopecia areata. The repertoire was sequenced with immunoSEQ multiplex PCR; TCRdb's copy has only in-frame clones and lacks some. The sample has 150,000 or so clones, roughly 61% seen once. The sequences come from CD4+ T cells sorted from blood, collected at week 0. These receptor sequences come from a human donor with alopecia areata. CDR3s include the opening cysteine and the closing phenylalanine or tryptophan. Clone size appears in some rows only: once, few, many, or a class for an expanded clone.

>TRBJ1-2|TRBV29-1|.
CSAGGQGYIGGYTF
>TRBJ1-6|TRBV7-8|few
CASSYGQSASPLHF